This T cell receptor beta chain was captured in a study of blood T cell repertoires in COVID-19. Study at large: The analysed material was cDNA or gDNA that came from T cells, B-cell-depleted T cells, or PBMCs.

The assay was immunoSEQ multiplex PCR, and TCRdb's table has in-frame clones only and misses some. The table shows 220,000 or so clones, with 60% to 85% occurring only once. This sequence originates from a woman in her 70s with acute or convalescent COVID-19. Sequencing used peripheral blood.

The CDR3 DNA sequence: TGCGCCAGCAGCCAAAGTAGGGACAGGGAAGGCAATCAGCCCCAGCATTTT. Protein sequence: CASSQSRDREGNQPQHF. J is TRBJ1-5 and V is TRBV4-1; 9 bases agree with TRBD1. Losses at the gene ends were 2 bases for V and 2 bases for J; bases not matched to a gene: 7. Per the germline V gene, CDR1 is MGHRA and CDR2 is YSYEKL. The CDR3 covers 17 residues.